This T cell receptor (beta chain) was captured by sequencing in a study of radiation and T cells in renal cell carcinoma. Time point of the sample: baseline pretreatment blood. Treatment in this sample: 15 Gy SBRT to primary tumor, nephrectomy 4 weeks later. Serial blood draws occurred at baseline and 2 and 4 weeks post-SBRT. The CDR3 consists of 16 residues. The V gene lost 0 bases and the J gene lost 3 bases, with 14 bases spanning the gap. From germline, CDR1 is SGDLS and CDR2 YYNGEE. Sequenced by immunoSEQ multiplex PCR; TCRdb stores in-frame clones only, minus some. The sample records 130,000 or so clones, around 78% being singletons.

The receptor's source is a woman aged 45-59 years with renal cell carcinoma. V usage is TRBV9 and J usage is TRBJ2-3, with a possible D match to TRBD2 (6 bases). The material sequenced was blood, taken from a patient whose treatment included radiotherapy and nephrectomy. CDR3 coding DNA: TGTGCCAGCAGCGTAGCGGGAGTAGAGATGACAGATACGCAGTATTTT. This codes for CASSVAGVEMTDTQYF.